Reported below is one T cell receptor (beta chain). The target antigen is unknown. Each sample's input was roughly 230 ng genomic DNA, 30,000 to 45,000 genome equivalents. Per germline, CDR1 MNHEY and CDR2 SVGAGI. This CDR3 is 13 amino acids long. The data belong to a study of T cell clusters in autoimmune cytopenias. Study outcomes and limitations: TRB repertoire shifts in secondary cytopenia and chronic lymphocytic leukemia mostly reflected lymphoma, not autoimmunity.

TRB was amplified by touch-down multiplex PCR, primer pools A and B combined. TCRdb processed the multiplex PCR reads again and assigns one entry to each CDR3 protein, with no DNA. The data show a few thousand distinct CDR3 sequences, and the top ten clones hold roughly 21%. The sequence was collected from a human donor with an autoimmune cytopenia or autoimmune hepatitis (not recorded which). Sequences were obtained from peripheral blood. V usage is TRBV6-5 and J usage is TRBJ1-1; TCRdb's assignment of TRBD1 cannot be checked, as there is no DNA. The CDR3 is CASSLGGRPEAFF.